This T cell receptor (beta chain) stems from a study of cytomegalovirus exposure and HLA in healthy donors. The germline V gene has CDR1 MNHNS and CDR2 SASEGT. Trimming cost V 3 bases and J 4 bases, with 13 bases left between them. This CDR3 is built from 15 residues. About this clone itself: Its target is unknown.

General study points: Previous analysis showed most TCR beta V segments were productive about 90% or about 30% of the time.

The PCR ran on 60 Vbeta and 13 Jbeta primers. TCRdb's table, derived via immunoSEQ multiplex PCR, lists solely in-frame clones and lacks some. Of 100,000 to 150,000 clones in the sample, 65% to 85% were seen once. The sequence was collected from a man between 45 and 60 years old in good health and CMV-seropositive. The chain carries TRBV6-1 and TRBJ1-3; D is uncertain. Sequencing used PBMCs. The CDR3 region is CASSDMFARGNTIYF. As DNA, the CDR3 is TGTGCCAGCAGTGATATGTTCGCTAGGGGAAACACCATATATTTT.